This T cell receptor (beta chain) comes out of a study of Ad26.COV2.S vaccination and SARS-CoV-2 variants. The treatment was: roughly 18 received Ad26.COV2.S at low or high dose, single or two shots; a few received placebo; per-sample allocation not given. Collection of the samples took place on day 63 after the first injection of vaccine or placebo. Vaccine was an Ad26 vector expressing Wuhan-strain SARS-CoV-2 spike. V gave up 5 bases and J gave up 7 bases; unmatched junction bases: 4. The CDR3 loop spans 14 amino acids. The germline CDR1 and CDR2 sequences are LGHNT and FRNRAP. The protocol was immunoSEQ multiplex PCR, while the TCRdb copy is restricted to in-frame clones and leaves out a portion. This sample has about 350,000 clones, with around 83% found just once.

The chain recombines TRBV12-5 with TRBJ1-4; 10 bases map to TRBD1. Sample: peripheral blood, taken in a trial of Ad26.COV2.S vaccine versus placebo. The sequence derives from a person between 18 and 60 years old who received the Ad26.COV2.S COVID-19 vaccine or a placebo. The CDR3 sequence: CASGPGQGTEKLFF. CDR3 in DNA: TGTGCTAGTGGTCCGGGACAGGGGACTGAAAAACTGTTTTTT.